The 19 T cell receptor beta chains presented below share a single source sample, sequenced in a study of T cell repertoires in cytomegalovirus infection. TCRdb reprocessed the reads with MiXCR, giving one entry per CDR3 protein. The sample records a few hundred thousand distinct CDR3 sequences, roughly a third being singletons. No antigen is known for these receptors. The sequences come from cultured PBMCs, collected from culture after CMV antigen stimulation. The receptors derive from a human donor in good health (CMV status not recorded). Some clones in this sample may be carry-over from other donors' samples.

This chain uses TRBV7-2 with TRBJ2-3; D not resolved. This CDR3 comprises 13 residues. Germline CDR1 reads SGHTA; CDR2 reads FQGNSA. Deletions cut 5 bases from V and 5 bases from J, with 11 bases between. As DNA, the CDR3 is TGTGCCAGCAGCACAGAAGTGGGAGATACGCAGTATTTT. It translates to CASSTEVGDTQYF.

The table lists this clonotype with a few counts. V gene TRBV28 combines with J gene TRBJ1-1; D possibly corresponds to TRBD1 (5 bases). V gave up 5 bases and J gave up 8 bases, with 12 bases separating them. The CDR3 spans 12 residues. Germline CDR1 is MDHEN and CDR2 is SYDVKM. The CDR3 DNA follows: TGTGCCAGCAGTGAGAACACAGGAGAAGCTTTCTTT. It specifies CASSENTGEAFF.

The chain uses TRBV28 and TRBJ2-7; 7 positions agree with TRBD2. CDR1 and CDR2 (germline): MDHEN, SYDVKM. J was trimmed by 4 bases and V by 6 bases; bases with no gene match: 6. The CDR3 is 13 amino acids. This CDR3 is CASRESGMYEQYF. The CDR3 DNA sequence: TGTGCCAGCAGAGAGAGCGGGATGTACGAGCAGTACTTC. The complete variable domain, with remaining parts taken from reference TRBV28 and TRBJ2-7, reads DVKVTQSSRYLVKRTGEKVFLECVQDMDHENMFWYRQDPGLGLRLIYFSYDVKMKEKGDIPEGYSVSREKKERFSLILESASTNQTSMYLCASRESGMYEQYFGPGTRLTVT.

This clonotype was observed a handful of times. This chain links TRBV30 with TRBJ1-5; D not resolved. Germline V gene data show CDR1 as GTSNPN and CDR2 as SVGIG (reference sequence). The germline V and J ends were trimmed by 1 base and 2 bases, with 12 bases remaining between them. The CDR3 has 15 residues. CDR3 DNA: TGTGCCTGGAGTGGCACAGCGTCGGGCAATCAGCCCCAGCATTTT. It yields the protein CAWSGTASGNQPQHF.

This clonotype was counted a few times. The gene calls are TRBV6-2 or TRBV6-3 and TRBJ1-5; D unclear. Germline CDR1 reads MNHEY; CDR2 reads SVGEGT. With 3 bases removed from V and 0 bases from J, the gap between germline ends came to 9 bases. The CDR3 contains 15 residues. CDR3: CASSYHGRSNQPQHF. CDR3 DNA sequence: TGTGCCAGCAGTTATCACGGGCGTAGCAATCAGCCCCAGCATTTT.

The table lists this clonotype with a few counts. V is TRBV28 and J is TRBJ1-2; D is unresolved. Germline V gene sequence: CDR1 MDHEN, CDR2 SYDVKM. V was trimmed by 4 bases and J by 4 bases, leaving 13 bases between them. The CDR3 sequence is 14 residues long. The CDR3 DNA sequence: TGTGCCAGCAGTTCGTCGACGGCGCCCTATGGCTACACCTTC. Protein product: CASSSSTAPYGYTF.

V and J are TRBV20-1 and TRBJ2-1, with TRBD1 matching 11 bases. This CDR3 is 12 amino acids long. Per germline, CDR1 DFQATT and CDR2 SNEGSKA (reference sequence). V shed 6 bases and J 8 bases; nucleotides not matched to a gene: 3. CDR3 protein: CSAGQGADEQFF. The CDR3 DNA sequence: TGCAGTGCCGGACAGGGGGCGGATGAGCAGTTCTTC.

The rearrangement joins TRBV19 to TRBJ2-1; 10 nucleotides align to TRBD1. The germline gives CDR1 LNHDA, CDR2 SQIVND (reference sequence). The trim removed 1 base at V and 12 bases at J, leaving 12 bases unmatched. The CDR3 contains 16 residues. This chain's CDR3 is CASSIGDRGYSSGQFF. For the CDR3, the DNA is TGTGCCAGTAGTATAGGGGACAGGGGCTACTCTTCGGGGCAGTTCTTC.

The chain combines TRBV5-4 with TRBJ2-1, with D unclear. The CDR3 loop spans 16 amino acids. V dropped 1 base and J dropped 7 bases, with 18 bases sitting between them. CDR1 is SGHNT, CDR2 YYREEE, per germline (reference sequence). CDR3 region: CASSLQSVLQGNEQFF. CDR3 nucleotide sequence: TGTGCCAGCAGCTTGCAGTCGGTACTTCAAGGAAATGAGCAGTTCTTC.

This clonotype was observed a few times. The chain carries TRBV6-1 and TRBJ2-5; maybe TRBD2 (6 bases). The CDR3 has 16 residues. The germline V gene encodes CDR1 MNHNS and CDR2 SASEGT. The V and J ends lost 4 bases and 5 bases respectively, with 20 bases between them. The CDR3 region has the DNA TGTGCCAGCAGTGGAACCGGGACCCCGGCGGGGGAGACCCAGTACTTC. Its translation: CASSGTGTPAGETQYF.

This clonotype has at least ten counts. The CDR3 DNA is TGTGCCAGCAGCTTAGTTCCGGGACAGGCCACGAACACTGAAGCTTTCTTT. This sequence encodes CASSLVPGQATNTEAFF. The rearrangement links TRBV7-2 to TRBJ1-1; TRBD1 matches at 8 bases. J lost 1 base, V lost 1 base, and 8 bases had no gene match. The CDR3 spans 17 residues. Germline-derived CDR1 and CDR2 are SGHTA and FQGNSA.

This chain joins TRBV24-1 and TRBJ2-3; D is ambiguous. CDR3 length: 15 amino acids. Germline V lookup: CDR1 KGHDR, CDR2 SFDVKD. Trimming pared 3 bases from V and 1 base from J, leaving 10 bases between. This chain's CDR3 is CATSDQIWGTDTQYF. In DNA, the CDR3 is TGTGCCACCAGTGATCAAATCTGGGGCACAGATACGCAGTATTTT.

This clonotype was counted between two and nine times. The rearrangement joins TRBV7-2 to TRBJ2-7; no definite D call. V lost 1 base to trimming and J lost 1 base, with 11 bases between them. Germline CDR1 SGHTA, CDR2 FQGNSA. The CDR3 loop spans 15 amino acids. Here the CDR3 reads CASSLEAYSSYEQYF. DNA of the CDR3: TGTGCCAGCAGCTTAGAAGCCTACAGTTCCTACGAGCAGTACTTC.

This clonotype was seen more than once but under ten times. The gene calls are TRBV20-1 and TRBJ1-6; D ambiguous. Germline-derived CDR1 and CDR2 are DFQATT and SNEGSKA (reference sequence). V lost 2 bases to trimming and J lost 8 bases, with 10 bases between them. This CDR3 region has 13 residues. The CDR3 DNA is TGCAGTGCTAGAAAACTTGGGGATTCACCCCTCCACTTT. This codes for CSARKLGDSPLHF.

This clonotype was detected many times. This sequence joins TRBV7-2 and TRBJ1-2, with 7 bases fitting TRBD1. The CDR3 is 14 residues long. The trim removed 5 bases at V and 5 bases at J, leaving 8 bases unmatched. Looked up from germline, CDR1 is SGHTA and CDR2 is FQGNSA. CDR3 nucleotide sequence: TGTGCCAGCAGCATGCCCGGACAGGTTTATGGCTACACCTTC. It is translated as CASSMPGQVYGYTF.

This clonotype was picked up one time. The chain has TRBV7-8 and TRBJ2-6; D unclear. Trimming took 6 bases from V and 0 from J, leaving 6 bases between them. In germline, CDR1 is SGHVS, CDR2 FQNEAQ. The CDR3 length is 14 residues. This CDR3 reads CASSPHSGANVLTF. CDR3 nucleotides: TGTGCCAGCAGTCCTCACTCTGGGGCCAACGTCCTGACTTTC.

The rearrangement uses TRBV12-3 or TRBV12-4 and TRBJ2-3; TRBD2 agrees at 11 bases. The V gene end was trimmed by 5 bases and the J gene end by 6 bases; junction bases not matched to a gene: 1. This CDR3 region has 13 residues. The CDR3 DNA reads as TGTGCCAGCAGTACTAGCGGGAGTGATACGCAGTATTTT. This translates into CASSTSGSDTQYF.

This clonotype was detected only a few times. The chain uses TRBV25-1 and TRBJ1-1; 8 positions agree with TRBD1. This CDR3 has 16 residues. The V and J ends lost 2 bases and 1 base, in that order; junction bases with no gene match: 6. Looked up from germline, CDR1 is MGHDK and CDR2 is SYGVNS. CDR3: CASSEPKGTGNTEAFF. CDR3 DNA sequence: TGTGCCAGCAGTGAACCGAAAGGGACAGGGAACACTGAAGCTTTCTTT.

V and J are TRBV5-4 and TRBJ1-1; possible D gene TRBD1, 6 bases. V dropped 1 base and J dropped 1 base, with 14 bases sitting between them. The germline gives CDR1 SGHNT, CDR2 YYREEE (reference sequence). The CDR3 loop spans 16 amino acids. The CDR3 loop is CASSLSRGIKNTEAFF. CDR3 sequence (DNA): TGTGCCAGCAGCTTGAGTAGGGGGATAAAGAACACTGAAGCTTTCTTT.